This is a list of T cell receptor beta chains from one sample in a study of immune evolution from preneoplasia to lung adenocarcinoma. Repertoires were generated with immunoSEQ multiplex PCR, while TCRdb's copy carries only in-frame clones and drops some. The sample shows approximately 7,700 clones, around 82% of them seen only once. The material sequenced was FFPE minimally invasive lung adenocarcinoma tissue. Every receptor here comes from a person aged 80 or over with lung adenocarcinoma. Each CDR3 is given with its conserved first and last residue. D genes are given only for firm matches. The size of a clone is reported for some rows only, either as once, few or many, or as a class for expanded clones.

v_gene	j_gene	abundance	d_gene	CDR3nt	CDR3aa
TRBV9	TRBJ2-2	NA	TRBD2	TGTGCCAGCAGCCCGATAGCGGGAGGAAGTAGCACCGGGGAGCTGTTTTTT	CASSPIAGGSSTGELFF
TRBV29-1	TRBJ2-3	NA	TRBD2	TGCAGCACCCTAGCGGGGGGCTTCATTAGCACAGATACGCAGTATTTT	CSTLAGGFISTDTQYF
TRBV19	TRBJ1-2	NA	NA	TGTGCCAGTACCAAATGGGACGGTGTGAACTATGGCTACACCTTC	CASTKWDGVNYGYTF
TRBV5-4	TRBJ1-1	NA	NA	TGTGCCAGCAGAAAAGAGGACACTGAAGCTTTCTTT	CASRKEDTEAFF
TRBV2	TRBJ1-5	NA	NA	TGTGCCAGCAGTGACAGGGATGAGGGTCAGCCCCAGCATTTT	CASSDRDEGQPQHF
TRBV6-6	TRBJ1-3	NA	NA	TGTGCCAGCAGTTATTTACAGCGGACAACTGGAAACACCATATATTTT	CASSYLQRTTGNTIYF
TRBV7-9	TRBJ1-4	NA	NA	TGTGCCAGCAGCTTAAATCAAGGCGAAAAACTGTTTTTT	CASSLNQGEKLFF
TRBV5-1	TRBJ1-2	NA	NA	TGCGCCAGCAGCTTGGAGGCCGGGACACGAGGCTACACCTTC	CASSLEAGTRGYTF
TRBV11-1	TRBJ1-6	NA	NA	TGTGCCAGCAGCTTAGCGAGGGGACCCTCACCCCTCCACTTT	CASSLARGPSPLHF
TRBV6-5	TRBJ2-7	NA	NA	TGTGCCAGCGCACCGGGACCCTACGAGCAGTACTTC	CASAPGPYEQYF
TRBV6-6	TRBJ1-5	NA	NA	TGTGCCAGCAGTTACGGTGGGAGCAATCAGCCCCAGCATTTT	CASSYGGSNQPQHF
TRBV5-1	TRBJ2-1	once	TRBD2	TGCGCCAGCAGCGGGGGACTAGCGGGGTCCAATGAGCAGTTCTTC	CASSGGLAGSNEQFF
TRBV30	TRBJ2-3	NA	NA	TGTGCCTGGGGCACGGAGGGAAGCGCAGATACGCAGTATTTT	CAWGTEGSADTQYF
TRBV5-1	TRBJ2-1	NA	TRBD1	TGCGCCAGCAGCTTGGGGTTTGGGACAGGGGGTAATGAGCAGTTCTTC	CASSLGFGTGGNEQFF
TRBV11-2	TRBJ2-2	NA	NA	TGTGCCAGCAGCTTAGTAGGGTTCACCGGGGAGCTGTTTTTT	CASSLVGFTGELFF
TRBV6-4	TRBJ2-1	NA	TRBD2	TGTGCCAGCAGTGAGGGGACTAGCGGGGAAGATGAGCAGTTCTTC	CASSEGTSGEDEQFF
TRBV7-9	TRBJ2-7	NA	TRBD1	TGTGCCAGCAGCTTAGCTCGGGACAGCTACGAGCAGTACTTC	CASSLARDSYEQYF
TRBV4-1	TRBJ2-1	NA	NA	TGCGCCAGCAGCTTAAGACAGGAGAGCTCCTACAATGAGCAGTTCTTC	CASSLRQESSYNEQFF
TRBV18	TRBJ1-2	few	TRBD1	TGTGCCAGCTCACTGACAGGGGACTATGGCTACACCTTC	CASSLTGDYGYTF
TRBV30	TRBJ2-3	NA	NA	TGTGCCTGGAGATCATCAGCTTTTACAGATACGCAGTATTTT	CAWRSSAFTDTQYF
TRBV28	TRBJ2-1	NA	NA	TGTGCCAGCAGTTGGCAATTGGGGAATGAGCAGTTCTTC	CASSWQLGNEQFF
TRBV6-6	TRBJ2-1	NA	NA	TGTGCCAGCAGTTACCCGGGGACTGAAAACAATGAGCAGTTCTTC	CASSYPGTENNEQFF
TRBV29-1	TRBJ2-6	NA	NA	TGCAGCGTCACCAATCCCGACCGGACGGCTGGGGCCAACGTCCTGACTTTC	CSVTNPDRTAGANVLTF